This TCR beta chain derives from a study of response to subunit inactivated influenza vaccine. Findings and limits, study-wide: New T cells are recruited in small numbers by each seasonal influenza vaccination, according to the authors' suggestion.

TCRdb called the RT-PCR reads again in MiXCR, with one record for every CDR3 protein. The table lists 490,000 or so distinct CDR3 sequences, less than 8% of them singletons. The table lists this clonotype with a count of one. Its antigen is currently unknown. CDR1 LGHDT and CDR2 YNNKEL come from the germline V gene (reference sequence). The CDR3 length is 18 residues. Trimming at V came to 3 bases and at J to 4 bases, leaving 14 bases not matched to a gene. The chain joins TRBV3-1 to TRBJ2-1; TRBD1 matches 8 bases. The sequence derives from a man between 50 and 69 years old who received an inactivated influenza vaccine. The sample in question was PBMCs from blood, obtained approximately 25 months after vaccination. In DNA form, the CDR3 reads TGTGCCAGCAGCCACTTGTATCCCCGCAGGGGGCATTACAATGAGCAGTTCTTC. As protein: CASSHLYPRRGHYNEQFF.